The 17 T cell receptor beta chains below were found in one sample sequenced in a study of T-cell reconstitution after alpha-beta-depleted transplantation in children. The authors prepared the TCRbeta library with unique molecular identifiers. Each CDR3 protein is one row after TCRdb ran MiXCR on the PCR reads. In the table there are hundreds of thousands of distinct CDR3 sequences, roughly 14% of which are singletons. This specimen was PBMCs, taken before TCRalphabeta/CD19-depleted stem cell transplant. These receptors all stem from a girl aged 2 to 10 with congenital amegakaryocytic thrombocytopenia, due to receive a stem cell transplant.

The V call is TRBV18, the J call TRBJ2-2; weak D call: TRBD1 (6 bases). The V and J ends lost 2 bases and 1 base respectively, with 14 bases between them. CDR1 and CDR2 (germline): KGHSH, LQKENI. The CDR3 is made up of 17 amino acids. DNA of the CDR3: TGTGCCAGCTCACCATACCCGACAGGAAAGAACACCGGGGAGCTGTTTTTT. It specifies CASSPYPTGKNTGELFF.

This clonotype was seen a handful of times. The chain joins TRBV12-3 or TRBV12-4 to TRBJ2-7; 13 bases match TRBD2. The CDR3 covers 15 residues. V shed 5 bases and J 7 bases; nucleotides not matched to a gene: 8. The CDR3 bases are TGTGCCAGCAGTCCGGGACTAGCGGGATTGAGGGAGCAGTACTTC. Encoded protein: CASSPGLAGLREQYF.

This clonotype has a count of ten or more. The chain uses TRBV20-1 and TRBJ2-1, with a tentative D call TRBD2 (6 bases). V dropped 3 bases and J dropped 7 bases, with 22 bases sitting between them. This CDR3 is 16 amino acids long. CDR1 and CDR2 from the germline V gene are DFQATT and SNEGSKA (reference sequence). CDR3 nucleotide sequence: TGCAGTGCTAGGTTCCGTGGGCCCGCCCGGGGGAATGAGCAGTTCTTC. Its protein product is CSARFRGPARGNEQFF.

This clonotype has a count of ten or more. The chain joins TRBV6-5 to TRBJ1-2, with D maybe TRBD1 (6 bases). V was clipped by 4 bases and J by 7 bases, with 10 bases between them. Germline V CDR1 and CDR2: MNHEY, SVGAGI. The CDR3 length is 12 residues. The CDR3 DNA follows: TGTGCCAGCAGTTTACAGGGTTTTGGCTACACCTTC. It encodes CASSLQGFGYTF.

This clonotype was detected only a few times. In nucleotides, the CDR3 is TGTGCCAGCAGTCCGTGGACTAGCGGGAATGAGCAGTTCTTC. The encoded protein is CASSPWTSGNEQFF. The genes are TRBV28 and TRBJ2-1; 11 bases line up with TRBD2. CDR3 length: 14 amino acids. Germline CDR1 reads MDHEN; CDR2 reads SYDVKM. Losses at the gene ends were 5 bases for V and 7 bases for J; bases not matched to a gene: 4.

This clonotype was seen a handful of times. The chain joins TRBV3-1 to TRBJ2-1; 13 nucleotides agree with TRBD2. CDR3 length equals 17 residues. J gave up 1 base and V 6 bases, and 6 bases lay outside the gene matches. Per the germline V gene, CDR1 is LGHDT and CDR2 is YNNKEL (reference sequence). Written as DNA, the CDR3 is TGTGCCAGCAGTAGGACTAGCGGGAGAGGGTCCTACAATGAGCAGTTCTTC. This translates into CASSRTSGRGSYNEQFF.

This clonotype appeared many times. The rearrangement joins TRBV12-3 or TRBV12-4 to TRBJ2-5; D gene uncertain. The CDR3 sequence is 13 residues long. Deletions cut 0 bases from V and 9 bases from J, with 11 bases between. Here the CDR3 reads CASSLATPPAQYF. The CDR3, as DNA: TGTGCCAGCAGTTTAGCGACCCCACCGGCCCAGTACTTC.

This clonotype showed up many times. The CDR3 reads CSARPGLLASTDTQYF. The CDR3 bases are TGCAGTGCTAGACCCGGGCTACTAGCGAGCACAGATACGCAGTATTTT. The V gene is TRBV20-1, the J gene TRBJ2-3; 7 nucleotides align to TRBD2. J was trimmed by 0 bases and V by 2 bases; bases with no gene match: 8. The V gene's germline CDR1 is DFQATT and CDR2 SNEGSKA (reference sequence). This CDR3 has 16 amino acids.

The DNA for the CDR3 is TGCAGTGCTAGTCGCACCGACTACGAGCAGTACTTC. Its protein product is CSASRTDYEQYF. V is TRBV20-1 and J is TRBJ2-7, with D unclear. The V and J ends lost 3 bases and 3 bases respectively, with 9 bases between them. The germline V gene has CDR1 DFQATT and CDR2 SNEGSKA (reference sequence). The CDR3 loop spans 12 amino acids.

The chain links TRBV6-5 to TRBJ2-5; TRBD2 aligns across 11 bases. The junction had 6 bases not matched to a gene; V was cut back by 2 bases and J by 1 base. The CDR3 contains 17 residues. Germline-derived CDR1 and CDR2 are MNHEY and SVGAGI. CDR3 region: CASSYELAGGLQETQYF. The CDR3 region has the DNA TGTGCCAGCAGTTACGAGCTAGCGGGAGGCCTCCAAGAGACCCAGTACTTC.

This chain connects TRBV7-2 to TRBJ2-1; TRBD2 is a possible D gene (5 bases). The V and J ends lost 5 bases and 4 bases respectively, with 15 bases between them. In germline, CDR1 is SGHTA, CDR2 FQGNSA. The CDR3 sequence is 15 residues long. In DNA form, the CDR3 reads TGTGCCAGCAGCGACCTAGGAGAGGGTTACAATGAGCAGTTCTTC. Residues: CASSDLGEGYNEQFF.

This clonotype was seen only a few times. The chain links TRBV2 to TRBJ2-5; TRBD1 is a possible D gene (5 bases). The V end was cut by 7 bases, the J end by 4 bases, with 16 bases between. The CDR3 is made up of 14 amino acids. The V gene's germline CDR1 is SNHLY and CDR2 FYNNEI. CDR3 bases: TGTGCCAGCATTCCAGACAGTAGGGTAGAGACCCAGTACTTC. Translation gives CASIPDSRVETQYF.

The rearrangement links TRBV5-1 to TRBJ2-1, with 7 positions matching TRBD2. This CDR3 spans 13 amino acids. Per the germline V gene, CDR1 is SGHRS and CDR2 is YFSETQ. Trimming cost V 4 bases and J 8 bases; bases outside gene matches: 6. CDR3 nucleotide sequence: TGCGCCAGCAGCCCGGGACTACGGGATGAGCAGTTCTTC. This translates into CASSPGLRDEQFF.

Many counts were recorded for this clonotype. The rearrangement uses TRBV20-1 and TRBJ2-2; weak D call: TRBD2 (5 bases). CDR1 DFQATT and CDR2 SNEGSKA come from the germline V gene (reference sequence). This CDR3 has 16 amino acids. V lost 0 bases, J lost 1 base, and 12 bases lay in between. In DNA form, the CDR3 reads TGCAGTGCTAGAGACCTCCGGACTGAGAACACCGGGGAGCTGTTTTTT. Amino acids: CSARDLRTENTGELFF.

This clonotype was observed at least ten times. The chain joins TRBV20-1 to TRBJ2-7; the match to TRBD2 covers 9 bases. CDR3 size: 14 residues. With V trimmed by 6 bases and J by 3 bases, 9 bases remained unmatched. CDR1 is DFQATT and CDR2 is SNEGSKA in the germline V gene (reference sequence). The CDR3 loop reads CSAATAGGFYEQYF. Written as DNA, the CDR3 is TGCAGTGCCGCTACAGCGGGAGGATTCTACGAGCAGTACTTC.

About this clonotype itself: Being one base from a much bigger clone, this may be a read error. V and J are TRBV20-1 and TRBJ2-3; TRBD2 might be the D (6 bases). In germline, CDR1 is DFQATT, CDR2 SNEGSKA (reference sequence). This CDR3 comprises 14 residues. The CDR3 bases are TGCAGTGCTAAGTTTCCGCGGGGCACACATACGCAGTATTTT. It translates to CSAKFPRGTHTQYF.

Regarding this clonotype: Being one base from a much bigger clone, this may be a read error. This chain connects TRBV28 to TRBJ2-7, with 7 nucleotides matching TRBD1. The CDR3 loop spans 13 amino acids. From germline, CDR1 is MDHEN and CDR2 SYDVKM. V trimming: 8 bases; J trimming: 2 bases; junction bases outside the gene matches: 6. As DNA, the CDR3 is TGTGCCAGCTGCGACAGGGCCACCTACGAGCAGTACTTC. Its translation is CASCDRATYEQYF.